This TCR beta chain was documented in a study of CD8 T cells in ankylosing spondylitis. Notes on the study in general: Some of these motif variants have turned up before, in reports on reactive arthritis synovial fluid and blood. Disease-linked clones bore a CD8+ phenotype, appearing relatively rarely in peripheral blood. A TCR beta motif of fewer than ten highly homologous variants appeared characteristic of ankylosing spondylitis blood. Significantly higher representation of disease-linked clones was reported for matched ankylosing spondylitis synovial fluid.

Comment on this clonotype: Its antigen is unknown.

V lost 6 bases, J lost 10 bases, and 24 bases lay in between. Germline V gene sequence: CDR1 MDHEN, CDR2 SYDVKM. This CDR3 has 16 amino acids. From the 5' RACE reads, TCRdb called clonotypes with MiXCR, one entry per CDR3 protein. This table has about 390,000 distinct CDR3 sequences, 20% to 25% appearing once. The sequence was obtained from a male donor with ankylosing spondylitis. The chain uses TRBV28 and TRBJ1-4; D might be TRBD1 (6 bases). Sequencing was done on a sample of blood, either unsorted or a sorted T cell fraction (not recorded which). CDR3 nucleotides: TGTGCCAGCAGCCCTCACGGTTTGGGGGCTGGGGGAAAACTGTTTTTT. Translated, it gives CASSPHGLGAGGKLFF.